These 25 T cell receptor beta chains originate from one sample sequenced in a study of monozygotic twins with cystic fibrosis (dated by TCRdb to the early 2020s). Library preparation was by the immunoSEQ multiplex PCR assay. TCRdb carries this immuneACCESS record with in-frame sequences only. Its versions omit some clonotypes, under half of them owing to an unresolved V gene in the studies checked, with the rest unexplained. The sample data list 14,000 to 15,000 clones, and 80% to 90% of these were observed just once. The ten largest clones represent more than 0.85% of the sample. The material sequenced was blood. These receptors were obtained from a boy younger than 18 with cystic fibrosis.

V gene TRBV19 combines with J gene TRBJ1-2, with D perhaps matching TRBD1 (5 bases). V shed 1 base and J shed 4 bases, with 16 bases lying between them. The CDR3 is 16 residues long. CDR1 LNHDA and CDR2 SQIVND come from the germline V gene (reference sequence). The CDR3 bases are TGTGCCAGTAGTATAGCTTATACGGCCGGGACCTATGGCTACACCTTC. Its protein is CASSIAYTAGTYGYTF.

This chain uses TRBV28 with TRBJ2-1, with 7 positions matching TRBD1. The CDR3 covers 15 residues. The V and J ends lost 4 bases and 8 bases, in that order; junction bases with no gene match: 11. The germline gives CDR1 MDHEN, CDR2 SYDVKM. In DNA form, the CDR3 reads TGTGCCAGCAGTTCACCGGGACAGATTGGCGATGAGCAGTTCTTC. Protein product: CASSSPGQIGDEQFF.

V gene TRBV28 combines with J gene TRBJ1-3, with D maybe TRBD1 (6 bases). CDR3 length equals 14 residues. Trimming removed 7 bases at V and 4 bases at J, with 14 bases between. From germline, CDR1 is MDHEN and CDR2 SYDVKM. The CDR3 protein is CASTPHREGNTIYF. DNA for the CDR3: TGTGCCAGCACCCCCCACAGGGAGGGAAACACCATATATTTT.

This clone was counted between two and nine times. V usage is TRBV18 and J usage is TRBJ1-2; no firm D call. V lost 0 bases, J lost 8 bases, and 19 bases lay in between. The germline CDR1 and CDR2 sequences are KGHSH and LQKENI. The CDR3 length is 16 residues. This chain's CDR3 is CASSPPGWVTPHGYTF. The DNA for the CDR3 is TGTGCCAGCTCACCACCGGGATGGGTAACCCCGCACGGCTACACCTTC.

The rearrangement uses TRBV5-1 and TRBJ2-3; unclear D gene. The V gene lost 4 bases and the J gene lost 8 bases, with 11 bases spanning the gap. CDR3 length equals 12 residues. Germline V gene sequence: CDR1 SGHRS, CDR2 YFSETQ. CDR3 DNA: TGCGCCAGCAGCGACCCCAGCAGTACGCAGTATTTT. It is translated as CASSDPSSTQYF.

The sample holds one count of this clone. The chain employs TRBV19 and TRBJ2-5; 8 bases fit TRBD1. This CDR3 comprises 17 residues. Germline V gene data show CDR1 as LNHDA and CDR2 as SQIVND (reference sequence). Losses at the gene ends were 4 bases for V and 0 bases for J; bases not matched to a gene: 10. This chain's CDR3 is CASSTSRQGTNQETQYF. The CDR3 nucleotides are TGTGCCAGTAGTACCTCCCGACAGGGGACCAACCAAGAGACCCAGTACTTC.

This clone was recorded once. The chain links TRBV27 to TRBJ2-3; no reliable D call. The CDR3 has 15 residues. V lost 4 bases, J lost 0 bases, and 11 bases lay in between. CDR1 MNHEY and CDR2 SMNVEV come from the germline V gene (reference sequence). DNA for the CDR3: TGTGCCAGCAGTTCCCAAGGCTCTAGCACAGATACGCAGTATTTT. Amino acid sequence: CASSSQGSSTDTQYF.

As regards this clone: The junction and the germline gene differ at one end; a read error may be behind it. CDR3 sequence reads: CASSEARDTQYF. As DNA, the CDR3 is TGTGCCAGCAGCGAAGCCAGGGATACGCAGTATTTT. The genes are TRBV6-1 and TRBJ2-3; D call uncertain. The CDR3 loop spans 12 amino acids. The germline CDR1 and CDR2 sequences are MNHNS and SASEGT.

The J gene is TRBJ2-5, the V gene TRBV6-5, with D hard to call. Trimming removed 0 bases from V and 3 bases from J, with 8 bases in between. CDR3 length equals 14 residues. Looked up from germline, CDR1 is MNHEY and CDR2 is SVGAGI. CDR3 nucleotide sequence: TGTGCCAGCAGTTACTCGATCACGAAAGAGACCCAGTACTTC. Encoded protein: CASSYSITKETQYF.

The rearrangement links TRBV4-1 to TRBJ2-2; tentatively, D is TRBD2 (5 bases). There are 13 residues in the CDR3. The V end lost 2 bases, the J end lost 5 bases, and 6 bases lay between the germline ends. Germline assignment: CDR1 MGHRA and CDR2 YSYEKL. The CDR3 region is CASSQRGTGELFF. The CDR3 bases are TGCGCCAGCAGCCAACGGGGAACCGGGGAGCTGTTTTTT.

J is TRBJ1-2 and V is TRBV10-3; 7 nucleotides agree with TRBD1. V was clipped by 6 bases and J by 2 bases; unmatched bases: 6. The CDR3 loop spans 14 amino acids. Germline CDR1 and CDR2: ENHRY and SYGVKD. This chain's CDR3 is CAISRQGSNYGYTF. For the CDR3, the DNA is TGTGCCATCAGCCGACAGGGATCAAACTATGGCTACACCTTC.

The V call is TRBV6-1, the J call TRBJ1-4; 8 positions match TRBD1. Trimming cost V 1 base and J 6 bases; bases outside gene matches: 7. The CDR3 length is 16 residues. The germline gives CDR1 MNHNS, CDR2 SASEGT. The CDR3 is CASSEGWQGAYEKLFF. The CDR3 nucleotides are TGTGCCAGCAGTGAAGGGTGGCAGGGGGCATATGAAAAACTGTTTTTT.

The rearrangement links TRBV4-1 to TRBJ2-7; weak D call: TRBD1 (5 bases). Between the trimmed V and J ends, which lost 4 bases and 2 bases, there was a span of 9 bases. Germline lookup yields CDR1 MGHRA and CDR2 YSYEKL. This CDR3 is built from 13 residues. For the CDR3, the DNA is TGCGCCAGCAGCCGCGACAGCGCCTACGAGCAGTACTTC. It yields the protein CASSRDSAYEQYF.

The genes are TRBV30 and TRBJ1-2, with D possibly TRBD1 on 5 matching bases. The CDR3 is made up of 15 amino acids. Germline V gene sequence: CDR1 GTSNPN, CDR2 SVGIG (reference sequence). Trimming cost V 3 bases and J 5 bases, with 19 bases left between them. DNA of the CDR3: TGTGCCTGGAGAATGTGGGCACGCGGGGGTTATGGCTACACCTTC. Residues: CAWRMWARGGYGYTF.

This clone was found a few times. The CDR3 is CASSLSSGGWQFF. CDR3 DNA: TGTGCCAGCTCTCTTTCCAGCGGGGGTTGGCAGTTCTTC. The rearrangement links TRBV7-6 to TRBJ2-1; 8 nucleotides align to TRBD2. V was pared by 8 bases and J by 12 bases, with 12 bases of the junction left unmatched. Germline V gene sequence: CDR1 SGHVS, CDR2 FNYEAQ. This CDR3 is 13 amino acids long.

This chain links TRBV7-9 with TRBJ1-2, with D tentatively TRBD1 (5 bases). Trimming left V 5 bases short and J 4 bases short, with 17 bases between. CDR1 and CDR2 (germline): SEHNR, FQNEAQ (reference sequence). The CDR3 has 15 residues. CDR3 nucleotides: TGTGCCAGCAGCCAAGGGACCGAAAGATTCTATGGCTACACCTTC. Protein sequence: CASSQGTERFYGYTF.

The genes are TRBV2 and TRBJ1-1; TRBD1 agrees at 9 bases. There are 15 residues in the CDR3. Germline V gene lookup returns CDR1 SNHLY and CDR2 FYNNEI. V was clipped by 3 bases and J by 5 bases; unmatched bases: 7. This chain's CDR3 is CASSENRGRSTEAFF. The CDR3 DNA sequence: TGTGCCAGCAGTGAGAACAGGGGGCGTTCTACTGAAGCTTTCTTT.

This chain uses TRBV11-2 with TRBJ2-3; D remains ambiguous. CDR1 SGHAT and CDR2 FQNNGV come from the germline V gene. There are 13 residues in the CDR3. The V gene lost 5 bases and the J gene lost 5 bases, with 11 bases spanning the gap. The CDR3 sequence: CASSPAHGDTQYF. The CDR3 DNA reads TGTGCCAGCAGCCCCGCGCACGGAGATACGCAGTATTTT.

The chain has TRBV7-9 and TRBJ2-7; D perhaps matches TRBD1 (6 bases). Trimming took 1 base from V and 4 from J, leaving 14 bases between them. The CDR3 sequence is 15 residues long. Germline V CDR1 and CDR2: SEHNR, FQNEAQ (reference sequence). Written as DNA, the CDR3 is TGTGCCAGCAGCTTAGTGACAGAAGGGGGATACGAGCAGTACTTC. Translated, it gives CASSLVTEGGYEQYF.

The chain links TRBV5-1 to TRBJ2-3; 10 bases line up with TRBD1. Germline CDR1 SGHRS, CDR2 YFSETQ. The CDR3 length is 16 residues. Trimming at V came to 0 bases and at J to 2 bases, leaving 3 bases not matched to a gene. The CDR3 region has the DNA TGCGCCAGCAGCTTGGGACAGGGGGCATACACAGATACGCAGTATTTT. Translating gives CASSLGQGAYTDTQYF.

The rearrangement links TRBV10-3 to TRBJ2-3; possibly TRBD1 for D (6 bases). Germline V gene lookup returns CDR1 ENHRY and CDR2 SYGVKD. V was shortened by 0 bases and J by 1 base, with 11 bases between the two germline ends. The CDR3 spans 16 residues. CDR3 region: CAISESHRQGTDTQYF. DNA for the CDR3: TGTGCCATCAGTGAGTCCCACCGACAGGGCACAGATACGCAGTATTTT.

This sequence joins TRBV5-6 and TRBJ1-1; D is possibly TRBD1 (6 bases). V was cut by 1 base and J by 4 bases, with 8 bases left in between. Germline CDR1 reads SGHDT; CDR2 reads YYEEEE. The CDR3 length is 13 residues. The CDR3 DNA reads as TGTGCCAGCAGCTTGAGGGGGTTCACTGAAGCTTTCTTT. The encoded protein is CASSLRGFTEAFF.

CDR3 sequence: CATSGERDQPQHF. The DNA for the CDR3 is TGTGCCACTTCGGGGGAAAGGGATCAGCCCCAGCATTTT. The chain joins TRBV19 to TRBJ1-5; weak D call: TRBD1 (5 bases). The CDR3 runs to 13 residues. Looked up from germline, CDR1 is LNHDA and CDR2 is SQIVND (reference sequence). V was pared by 10 bases and J by 5 bases, with 15 bases between.

The chain is built from TRBV29-1 and TRBJ2-3, with D maybe TRBD2 (7 bases). V lost 5 bases, J lost 5 bases, and 20 bases lay in between. This CDR3 comprises 15 residues. CDR1 is SQVTM and CDR2 is ANQGSEA in the germline V gene. CDR3 loop: CSVQTSRRGGDTQYF. DNA of the CDR3: TGCAGCGTTCAGACTAGCAGGAGAGGGGGAGATACGCAGTATTTT.

This clone was observed a single time. The chain combines TRBV19 with TRBJ1-5; 9 bases fit TRBD1. The germline V gene has CDR1 LNHDA and CDR2 SQIVND (reference sequence). This CDR3 has 17 amino acids. V gave up 6 bases and J gave up 7 bases; unmatched junction bases: 16. The CDR3 reads CASSSLFWDRASQPQHF. DNA for the CDR3: TGTGCCAGTAGCTCTCTTTTTTGGGACAGGGCCTCACAGCCCCAGCATTTT.